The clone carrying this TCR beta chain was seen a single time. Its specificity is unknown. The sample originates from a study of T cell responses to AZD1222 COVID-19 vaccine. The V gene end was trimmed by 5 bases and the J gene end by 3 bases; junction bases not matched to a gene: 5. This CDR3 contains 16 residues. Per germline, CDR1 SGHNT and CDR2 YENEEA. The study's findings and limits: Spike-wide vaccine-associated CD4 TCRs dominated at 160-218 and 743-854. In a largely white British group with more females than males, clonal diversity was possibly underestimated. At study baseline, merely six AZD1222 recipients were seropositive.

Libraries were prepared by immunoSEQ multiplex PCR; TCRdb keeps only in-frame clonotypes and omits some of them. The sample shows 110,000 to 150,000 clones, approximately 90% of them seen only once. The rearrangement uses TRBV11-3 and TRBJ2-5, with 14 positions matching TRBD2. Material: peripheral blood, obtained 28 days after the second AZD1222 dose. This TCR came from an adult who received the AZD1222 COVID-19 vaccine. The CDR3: CASSGGLAGAKETQYF. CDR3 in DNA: TGTGCCAGCAGCGGGGGACTAGCGGGGGCCAAAGAGACCCAGTACTTC.